Listed below are T cell receptor beta chains from one sample, sequenced in a study of blood T cell repertoires in COVID-19. Method: immunoSEQ multiplex PCR; TCRdb's copy keeps in-frame clones and lacks some. The sample has about 190,000 clones, around 79% seen once. Source material: peripheral blood. These receptors came from a woman aged 70-85 years with acute or convalescent COVID-19. Both conserved end residues are part of each CDR3. The order of the fields is V gene, J gene, clone size, D gene, CDR3 DNA, CDR3 protein. A D gene is named only where the DNA matches it firmly. The size entry is marked missing in some rows and otherwise reads once, few, many or a size class.

>TRBV6-5|TRBJ1-4|few|-
TGTGCCAGCAGATCCGGGACATCTAATGAAAAACTGTTTTTT
CASRSGTSNEKLFF
>TRBV9|TRBJ2-3|-|-
TGTGCCAGCAGCGTAGGTCAGGGCACAGATACGCAGTATTTT
CASSVGQGTDTQYF
>TRBV27|TRBJ2-7|-|-
TGTGCCAGCAGTTCCCCGTCTTCCCTCTCCTACGAGCAGTACTTC
CASSSPSSLSYEQYF
>TRBV7-2|TRBJ2-2|-|-
TGTGCCAGCAGCTTAGGCGGGCCTCGGACCGGGGAGCTGTTTTTT
CASSLGGPRTGELFF
>TRBV2|TRBJ1-2|-|-
TGTGCCAGCAGTGGGGGGGATAGGGGCTACACCTTC
CASSGGDRGYTF
>TRBV19|TRBJ1-2|-|-
TGTGCCAGTAGTATAGGACAGGCGCGGACGTATGGCTACACCTTC
CASSIGQARTYGYTF
>TRBV29-1|TRBJ2-1|-|TRBD1
TGCAGCGTTGAGGGTGGGGACAGGGGACTCGGATACAATGAGCAGTTCTTC
CSVEGGDRGLGYNEQFF
>TRBV12-5|TRBJ2-3|-|-
TGTGCTAGTGGTCCCCTTTCAGATACGCAGTATTTT
CASGPLSDTQYF
>TRBV2|TRBJ1-6|-|-
TGTGCCAGCACTATATTAGGGGTTCCACCCCTCCACTTT
CASTILGVPPLHF
>TRBV11-3|TRBJ2-1|many|-
TGTGCCAGCAGCTTACCTAATGCACCTCATGAGCAGTTCTTC
CASSLPNAPHEQFF
>TRBV29-1|TRBJ2-1|-|-
TGCAGCGGCCTTATTCGCCCCTCAGGACTCTACAATGAGCAGTTCTTC
CSGLIRPSGLYNEQFF
>TRBV19|TRBJ1-5|-|-
TGTGCCAGTAGTATAGCGCATGCGAGTTATAGCAATCAGCCCCAGCATTTT
CASSIAHASYSNQPQHF
>TRBV5-1|TRBJ2-1|-|TRBD1
TGCGCCAGCAGCTTCCAAGACAGGGCCCGTACTAGAGTCTCCTACAATGAGCAGTTCTTC
CASSFQDRARTRVSYNEQFF
>TRBV5-4|TRBJ2-7|-|TRBD2
TGTGCCAGCAGCACCGTAGCGGGCACCTACGAGCAGTACTTC
CASSTVAGTYEQYF
>TRBV10-3|TRBJ2-1|-|TRBD1
TGTGCCATCAGTGAGCGTCAGGGGGCCTTGGGCAATGAGCAGTTCTTC
CAISERQGALGNEQFF
>TRBV5-1|TRBJ1-3|-|-
TGCGCCAGCAGCAGCGGGGGGTCTGGAAACACCATATATTTT
CASSSGGSGNTIYF
>TRBV28|TRBJ2-1|few|TRBD2
TGTGCCAGCAGTTCCGGGGGGTGGTCCTACAATGAGCAGTTCTTC
CASSSGGWSYNEQFF
>TRBV2|TRBJ2-1|-|TRBD2
TGTGCCAGCAGTGTCCTAGCGGGAGGGCCTTTTGAGCAGTTCTTC
CASSVLAGGPFEQFF
>TRBV9|TRBJ2-7|few|TRBD2
TGTGCCAGCAGCGTAGCTACTGGGCTAGCGGGTACCTACGAGCAGTACTTC
CASSVATGLAGTYEQYF
>TRBV12-3/TRBV12-4|TRBJ2-3|-|-
TGTGCCAGCAGCCGGACACAAGATACGCAGTATTTT
CASSRTQDTQYF
>TRBV5-1|TRBJ2-3|-|-
TGCGCCAGCAGCTTGGTCACGTCGGCGGGGTTCACAGATACGCAGTATTTT
CASSLVTSAGFTDTQYF
>TRBV19|TRBJ2-1|-|TRBD2
TGTGCCAGTAGTGGGTCGAGCGGGAGGAAGGTTTTCGATGAGCAGTTCTTC
CASSGSSGRKVFDEQFF
>TRBV6-5|TRBJ1-1|-|-
TGTGCCAGCAGGCTGGGCAAGGACACTGAAGCTTTCTTT
CASRLGKDTEAFF
>TRBV18|TRBJ2-7|few|-
TGTGCCAGCTCAGGCGACCCGACAGGATCCTACGAGCAGTACTTC
CASSGDPTGSYEQYF
>TRBV7-9|TRBJ2-1|many|TRBD2
TGTGCCAGCAGCCCGAGGGAGGGACCAAGCTCCTACAATGAGCAGTTCTTC
CASSPREGPSSYNEQFF
>TRBV14|TRBJ1-6|-|TRBD1
TGTGCCAGCAGCCAGATGGGACAGGGAAATTCACCCCTCCACTTT
CASSQMGQGNSPLHF
>TRBV11-2|TRBJ2-1|once|-
TGTGCCAGCAGCTTGGCGACTAGATCTCTCGATGAGCAGTTCTTC
CASSLATRSLDEQFF
>TRBV2|TRBJ1-5|-|-
TGTGCCAGCAGTGCTCTCCCAGGGATCGGACAGCCCCAGCATTTT
CASSALPGIGQPQHF
>TRBV9|TRBJ2-3|-|-
TGTGCCAGCAGCGTAGATGGGAGGACAGATACGCAGTATTTT
CASSVDGRTDTQYF
>TRBV29-1|TRBJ2-1|-|-
TGCAGCACCGTCAGGTCGGTTCAGCTTTTTTCCTACAATGAGCAGTTCTTC
CSTVRSVQLFSYNEQFF
>TRBV11-1|TRBJ2-1|-|TRBD2
TGTGCCAGCAGCTTTGACGGGCCGACTAGCGTTGAGCAGTTCTTC
CASSFDGPTSVEQFF
>TRBV3-1/TRBV3-2|TRBJ1-5|-|TRBD1
TGTGCCAGCAGCCAAGGCTTTGGGGACAGAGATCAGCCCCAGCATTTT
CASSQGFGDRDQPQHF
>TRBV2|TRBJ2-4|-|TRBD2
TGTGCCAGCAGTGTACGGGGGGACATTCAGTACTTC
CASSVRGDIQYF
>TRBV27|TRBJ2-1|-|TRBD2
TGTGCCAGCAGTCCCAGAGCGGGAGGGGAGTTCTTC
CASSPRAGGEFF
>TRBV19|TRBJ2-4|-|TRBD1
TGTGCCAGTAGTATTCAAAGGGGACAGGGAGGAAACATTCAGTACTTC
CASSIQRGQGGNIQYF